The present entry profiles one T cell receptor beta chain with its context. Naive CD8 cells were CD45RO-negative, positively selected for CCR7, excluding terminally differentiated effector memory CD45RA+ cells. The data were taken from a study of shared clonotypes between healthy human individuals. Looked up from germline, CDR1 is MNHEY and CDR2 is SMNVEV (reference sequence). V was shortened by 5 bases and J by 0 bases, with 8 bases between the two germline ends. The CDR3 is 14 amino acids. The authors' processing: ImmunoSEQ yielded junction-only sequences lacking quality scores, so filtering differed. Libraries were prepared by immunoSEQ multiplex PCR; TCRdb keeps only in-frame clonotypes and omits some of them. V, J and clone size were drawn from that table, and D and trimming were deduced from the DNA. This sample yields 650,000 to 800,000 clones, of which 90% to 95% are seen a single time; approximately 25% belongs to the top ten.

V usage is TRBV27 and J usage is TRBJ2-1, with a weak D call TRBD1 (5 bases). The sequencing sample was made of naive CD8+ T cells sorted from blood. The clonotype comes from a man aged 25-45 years in good health. The CDR3 DNA is TGTGCCAGCAGTCGACAGAGCTCCTACAATGAGCAGTTCTTC. Translation: CASSRQSSYNEQFF.